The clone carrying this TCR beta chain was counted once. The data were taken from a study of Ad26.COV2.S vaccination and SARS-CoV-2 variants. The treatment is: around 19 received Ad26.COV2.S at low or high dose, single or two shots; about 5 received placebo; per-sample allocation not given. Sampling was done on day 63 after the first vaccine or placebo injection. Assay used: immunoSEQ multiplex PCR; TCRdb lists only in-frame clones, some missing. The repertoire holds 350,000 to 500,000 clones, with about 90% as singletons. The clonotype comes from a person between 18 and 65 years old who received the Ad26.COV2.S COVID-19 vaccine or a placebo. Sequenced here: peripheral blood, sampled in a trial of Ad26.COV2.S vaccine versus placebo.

The DNA for the CDR3 is TGCAGCGTTGAGACAGGAAGCTCCTACGAGCAGTACTTC. This encodes CSVETGSSYEQYF. V usage is TRBV29-1 and J usage is TRBJ2-7, with D perhaps TRBD1 (6 bases). Between the trimmed V and J ends, which lost 3 bases and 0 bases, there was a span of 9 bases. CDR1 is SQVTM and CDR2 is ANQGSEA in the germline V gene. The length of the CDR3 is 13 residues.